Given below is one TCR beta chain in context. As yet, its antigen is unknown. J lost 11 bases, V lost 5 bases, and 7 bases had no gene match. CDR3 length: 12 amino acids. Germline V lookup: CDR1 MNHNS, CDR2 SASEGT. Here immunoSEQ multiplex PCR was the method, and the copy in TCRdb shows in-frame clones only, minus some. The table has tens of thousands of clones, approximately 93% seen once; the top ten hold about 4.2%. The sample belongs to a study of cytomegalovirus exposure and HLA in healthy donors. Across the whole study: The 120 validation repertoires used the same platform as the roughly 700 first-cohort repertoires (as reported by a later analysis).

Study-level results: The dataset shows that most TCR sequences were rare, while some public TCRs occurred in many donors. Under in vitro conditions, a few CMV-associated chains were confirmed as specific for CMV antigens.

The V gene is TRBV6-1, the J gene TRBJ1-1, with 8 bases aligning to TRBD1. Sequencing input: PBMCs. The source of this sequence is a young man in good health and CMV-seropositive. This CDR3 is CASSRSGGDAFF. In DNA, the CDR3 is TGTGCCAGCAGTCGATCAGGGGGCGACGCTTTCTTT.